This is a list of T cell receptor beta chains from one sample in a study of a mutant IDH1 vaccine in newly diagnosed glioma. Sequenced by immunoSEQ multiplex PCR; TCRdb stores in-frame clones only, minus some. The sample has roughly 99,000 clones; 70% to 90% are singletons. Specimen: PBMCs, collected from a glioma patient treated with radiotherapy, temozolomide or both. The receptor source for this set is a woman between 50 and 59 years old with glioma. The CDR3 runs from the conserved cysteine through the conserved F or W. D genes are given only for firm matches. Only part of the rows carry a size: once, few, many, or a class if the clone is expanded.

clone size: NA; V gene: TRBV10-3; D gene: TRBD2; J gene: TRBJ2-1; CDR3 protein: CAISRSGLADNEQFF; CDR3 DNA: TGTGCCATCAGTCGATCGGGACTAGCGGACAATGAGCAGTTCTTC
clone size: NA; V gene: TRBV5-1; D gene: TRBD2; J gene: TRBJ2-7; CDR3 protein: CASSTGLAASEQYF; CDR3 DNA: TGCGCCAGCAGCACGGGACTAGCCGCCAGCGAGCAGTACTTC
clone size: NA; V gene: TRBV19; D gene: NA; J gene: TRBJ1-2; CDR3 protein: CASRRDYGYTF; CDR3 DNA: TGTGCCAGCCGGAGGGACTATGGCTACACCTTC
clone size: NA; V gene: TRBV15; D gene: TRBD1; J gene: TRBJ2-5; CDR3 protein: CATSSRQGIGKETQYF; CDR3 DNA: TGTGCCACCAGCTCCAGACAGGGGATCGGGAAAGAGACCCAGTACTTC
clone size: NA; V gene: TRBV27; D gene: NA; J gene: TRBJ2-7; CDR3 protein: CASSSGGDEQYF; CDR3 DNA: TGTGCCAGCAGTTCTGGGGGCGACGAGCAGTACTTC
clone size: NA; V gene: TRBV2; D gene: TRBD1; J gene: TRBJ2-1; CDR3 protein: CASSRGSRDRDKFF; CDR3 DNA: TGTGCCAGCAGCCGAGGGTCCCGGGACAGGGATAAGTTCTTC
clone size: once; V gene: TRBV6-5; D gene: NA; J gene: TRBJ2-1; CDR3 protein: CASRPYYNSGNEQFF; CDR3 DNA: TGTGCCAGCAGGCCATACTACAACTCGGGCAATGAGCAGTTCTTC
clone size: NA; V gene: TRBV5-1; D gene: NA; J gene: TRBJ2-2; CDR3 protein: CASSLGELTGELFF; CDR3 DNA: TGCGCCAGCAGCTTGGGAGAGCTCACCGGGGAGCTGTTTTTT
clone size: once; V gene: TRBV6-5; D gene: TRBD2; J gene: TRBJ2-1; CDR3 protein: CASSWREGLYNEQFF; CDR3 DNA: TGTGCCAGCAGTTGGCGGGAGGGCCTTTACAATGAGCAGTTCTTC
clone size: NA; V gene: TRBV13; D gene: TRBD2; J gene: TRBJ2-7; CDR3 protein: CASSLNSQRGTYEQYF; CDR3 DNA: TGTGCCAGCAGCTTAAATTCCCAGCGGGGGACCTACGAGCAGTACTTC
clone size: NA; V gene: TRBV6-4; D gene: TRBD2; J gene: TRBJ2-3; CDR3 protein: CASSVGLAGGPVGDTQYF; CDR3 DNA: TGTGCCAGCAGTGTGGGGCTAGCGGGAGGGCCTGTTGGGGATACGCAGTATTTT
clone size: NA; V gene: TRBV27; D gene: NA; J gene: TRBJ2-7; CDR3 protein: CASSFLGQDQIF; CDR3 DNA: TGTGCCAGCAGTTTTTTAGGTCAGGACCAGATCTTC
clone size: NA; V gene: TRBV5-1; D gene: TRBD2; J gene: TRBJ2-3; CDR3 protein: CASSLGTSRTDTQYF; CDR3 DNA: TGCGCCAGCAGCTTGGGGACTAGCAGAACAGATACGCAGTATTTT
clone size: NA; V gene: TRBV6-6; D gene: NA; J gene: TRBJ2-2; CDR3 protein: CASSYSSMVTGELFF; CDR3 DNA: TGTGCCAGCAGTTACTCGTCGATGGTGACCGGGGAGCTGTTTTTT
clone size: NA; V gene: TRBV5-1; D gene: TRBD1; J gene: TRBJ2-7; CDR3 protein: CASSLASGTVYEQYF; CDR3 DNA: TGCGCCAGCAGCTTGGCCTCCGGGACAGTCTACGAGCAGTACTTC
clone size: NA; V gene: TRBV2; D gene: NA; J gene: TRBJ1-2; CDR3 protein: CASSLSGQPDQGYGYTF; CDR3 DNA: TGTGCCAGCAGCCTTTCAGGACAGCCGGACCAGGGCTATGGCTACACCTTC
clone size: NA; V gene: TRBV27; D gene: NA; J gene: TRBJ2-7; CDR3 protein: CASSFGPEGYYEQYF; CDR3 DNA: TGTGCCAGCAGTTTCGGCCCGGAGGGCTACTACGAGCAGTACTTC
clone size: NA; V gene: TRBV7-9; D gene: TRBD2; J gene: TRBJ2-1; CDR3 protein: CASLLADYNEQFF; CDR3 DNA: TGTGCCAGCTTACTAGCGGACTACAATGAGCAGTTCTTC
clone size: NA; V gene: TRBV9; D gene: NA; J gene: TRBJ2-5; CDR3 protein: CASSRIGGLQETQYF; CDR3 DNA: TGTGCCAGCAGCCGGATCGGGGGGCTCCAAGAGACCCAGTACTTC
clone size: NA; V gene: TRBV7-9; D gene: NA; J gene: TRBJ1-1; CDR3 protein: CASSLQGIENTEAFF; CDR3 DNA: TGTGCCAGCAGCCTACAGGGAATCGAAAACACTGAAGCTTTCTTT